The source of this T cell receptor beta chain is a study of identical twins. The germline V and J ends were trimmed by 1 base and 7 bases, with 23 bases remaining between them. This CDR3 is 17 amino acids long. Germline values: CDR1 DFQATT, CDR2 SNEGSKA (reference sequence). A remark on this clonotype: Its antigen is unknown.

From the 5' RACE reads, TCRdb called clonotypes with MiXCR, one entry per CDR3 protein. The table shows about 530,000 distinct CDR3 sequences, with roughly 15% occurring only once. Broader study findings: Researchers caution that invariant MAIT and iNKT cells could partly confound zero-insertion analyses. Abundant cord blood beta clonotypes carried fewer insertions; memory repertoires showed none. Models underpredicted monozygotic twin sharing of out-of-frame TCR alpha. For out-of-frame beta sequences, excess twin sharing was weaker.

These records were also assigned to another study, of yellow fever vaccine responses in identical twins.

The sequence derives from a woman aged 18-29 years in good health. Sequencing used CD4+ T cells sorted from blood. V usage is TRBV20-1 and J usage is TRBJ2-1, with D perhaps TRBD2 (5 bases). In DNA, the CDR3 is TGCAGTGCTAGAGTTCTATTTAAGCGGACGGTTGGAAATGAGCAGTTCTTC. Protein product: CSARVLFKRTVGNEQFF.